This T cell receptor (beta chain) was profiled in a study of shared clonotypes between healthy human individuals. Germline-derived CDR1 and CDR2 are SGHNT and YYREEE (reference sequence). This CDR3 spans 13 amino acids. V was pared by 8 bases and J by 2 bases, with 13 bases between. In the original analysis: Filtering differed since immunoSEQ provided only junctions, with no quality scores. The data were produced by immunoSEQ multiplex PCR, yet TCRdb's version contains in-frame clones alone and is incomplete. The DNA was the basis for D and trimming; V, J and clone size are from that table. This sample has roughly 600,000 clones, with 95% to 98% found just once. Naive CD8 cells lacked CD45RO, underwent positive selection for CCR7 and left out terminally differentiated effector memory CD45RA+ cells. HIV-negative, healthy adults without recent acute infections or vaccinations were the donors.

The TCR sequence derives from a man younger than 45 in good health. This chain uses TRBV5-4 with TRBJ2-5; the D gene could be TRBD1 or TRBD2 (6 bases each). The source material was naive CD8+ T cells sorted from blood. The CDR3 DNA reads as TGTGCCAGTTCGGAGGGGGGTCAAGAGACCCAGTACTTC. Residues: CASSEGGQETQYF.